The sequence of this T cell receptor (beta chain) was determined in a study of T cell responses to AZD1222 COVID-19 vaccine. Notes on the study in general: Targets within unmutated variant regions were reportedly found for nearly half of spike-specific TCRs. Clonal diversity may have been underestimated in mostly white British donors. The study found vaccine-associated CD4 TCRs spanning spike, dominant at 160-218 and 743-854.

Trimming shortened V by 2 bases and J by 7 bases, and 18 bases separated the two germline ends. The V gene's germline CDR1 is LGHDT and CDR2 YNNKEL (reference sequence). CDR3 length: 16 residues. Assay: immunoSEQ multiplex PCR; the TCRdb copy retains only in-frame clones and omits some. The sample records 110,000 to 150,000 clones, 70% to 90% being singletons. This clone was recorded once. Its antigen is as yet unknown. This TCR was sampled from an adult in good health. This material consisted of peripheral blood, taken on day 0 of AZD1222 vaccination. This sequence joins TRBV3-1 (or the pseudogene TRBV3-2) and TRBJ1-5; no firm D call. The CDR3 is CASSQSSLRGRQPQHF. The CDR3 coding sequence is TGTGCCAGCAGCCAATCTTCGCTTCGAGGGAGGCAGCCCCAGCATTTT.